In its sample, the clone carrying this TCR beta chain was seen many times. Antigen specificity is unknown. This entry is derived from a study of regulatory T cells in long-lasting Graves disease. Whole-study findings and limits: Patients with persistent disease shared 2,500 to 3,500 public clonotypes, outpacing the roughly 1,000 shared by new patients.

Time point reported: newly diagnosed GD, antithyroid drugs for less than 3 months. PBMC-extracted RNA yielded the TCR library. This CDR3 has 15 amino acids. The germline V gene has CDR1 ENHRY and CDR2 SYGVKD. Trimming took 6 bases from V and 2 from J, leaving 16 bases between them. In building TCR beta libraries, iRepertoire HTBI primers were used together with Arm-PCR of CDR3 regions. One entry per CDR3 protein results from TCRdb running MiXCR on the multiplex PCR reads. The sample includes around 320,000 distinct CDR3 sequences, about a sixth seen only once; the top ten take approximately 30%. The same sample was also studied in work on T cells in Graves' hyperthyroidism and ophthalmopathy. That work states: Primed by the HTBI set, a first-round RT-PCR was run on the TCR CDR3.

The TCR was taken from a man in his forties with Graves disease. The material was peripheral blood mononuclear cells (PBMCs), obtained at new diagnosis, from a patient treated with antithyroid drugs. The chain employs TRBV10-3 and TRBJ2-5; D possibly corresponds to TRBD1 (6 bases). For the CDR3, the DNA is TGTGCCATCAGCCCTTCGACAGGAGATCAAGAGACCCAGTACTTC. Translated: CAISPSTGDQETQYF.